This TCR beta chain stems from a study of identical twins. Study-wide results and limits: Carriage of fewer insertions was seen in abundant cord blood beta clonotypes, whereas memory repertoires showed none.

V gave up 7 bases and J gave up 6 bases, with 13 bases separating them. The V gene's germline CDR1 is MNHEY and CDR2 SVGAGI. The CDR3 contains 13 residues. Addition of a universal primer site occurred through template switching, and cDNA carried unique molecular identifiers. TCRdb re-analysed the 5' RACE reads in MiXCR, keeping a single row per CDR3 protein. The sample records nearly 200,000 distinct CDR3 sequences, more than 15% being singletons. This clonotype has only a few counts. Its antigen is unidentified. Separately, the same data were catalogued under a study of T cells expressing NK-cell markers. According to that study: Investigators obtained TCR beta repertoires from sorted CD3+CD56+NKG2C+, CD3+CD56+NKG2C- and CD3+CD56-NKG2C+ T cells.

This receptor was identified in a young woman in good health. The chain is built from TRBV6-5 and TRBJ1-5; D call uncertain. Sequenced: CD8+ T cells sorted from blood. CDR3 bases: TGTGCCAGCAATTGGAAGGCAAGTCAGCCCCAGCATTTT. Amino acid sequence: CASNWKASQPQHF.